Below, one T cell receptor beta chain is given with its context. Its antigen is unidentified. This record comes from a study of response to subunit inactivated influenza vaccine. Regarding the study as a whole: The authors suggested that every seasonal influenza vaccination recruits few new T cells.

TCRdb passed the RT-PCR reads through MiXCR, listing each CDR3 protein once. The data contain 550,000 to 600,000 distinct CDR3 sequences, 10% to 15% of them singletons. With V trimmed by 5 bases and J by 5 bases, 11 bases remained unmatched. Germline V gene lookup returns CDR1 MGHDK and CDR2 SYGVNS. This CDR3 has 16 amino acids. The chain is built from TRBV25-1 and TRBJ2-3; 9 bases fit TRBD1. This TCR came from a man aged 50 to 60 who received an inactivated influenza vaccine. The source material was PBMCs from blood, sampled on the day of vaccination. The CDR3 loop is CASSSTGTGMKDTQYF. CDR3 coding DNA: TGTGCCAGCAGTTCAACCGGGACAGGGATGAAAGATACGCAGTATTTT.